Listed below are T cell receptor beta chains from one sample, sequenced in a study of spatial heterogeneity in lung cancer. TCRdb passed the 5' RACE reads through MiXCR, listing each CDR3 protein once. The repertoire includes some 7,200 distinct CDR3 sequences, 9% to 10% of them detected once, and around 25% sits in the top ten. Material: normal lung tissue next to the tumor, obtained at surgery. These receptors all stem from a male donor with early-stage non-small cell lung cancer. Each CDR3 is given with its conserved first and last residue. The order of the fields is clone size, J gene, V gene, D gene, CDR3 DNA, CDR3 protein. The D gene is left open where the match is weak. Expanded clones are given a class, and other clones once, few, many or no size at all.

many TRBJ2-3 TRBV7-8 TRBD2 TGTGCCAGCAGCCCGCAGACTAGCGGGCTAAGCACAGATACGCAGTATTTT CASSPQTSGLSTDTQYF
medium-sized TRBJ2-1 TRBV4-3 TRBD2 TGCGCCAGCAGCCAGAACCCGGGACTAGCAGGATACAATGAGCAGTTCTTC CASSQNPGLAGYNEQFF
medium-sized TRBJ2-6 TRBV7-2 NA TGTGCCAGCCAACTGAGGGGGGCCAACGTCCTGACTTTC CASQLRGANVLTF
many TRBJ2-2 TRBV7-7 TRBD2 TGTGCCAGCCGTCCGACGGGGGGGGCCGGGGAGCTGTTTTTT CASRPTGGAGELFF
many TRBJ2-7 TRBV3-1 NA TGTGCCAGCAGCCAACCCCGGCGCAGCCCTAGCGAGCAGTACTTC CASSQPRRSPSEQYF
many TRBJ2-5 TRBV13 NA TGTGCCAGCAGCTTGGGAAGGGCAGCTCAAGAGACCCAGTACTTC CASSLGRAAQETQYF
many TRBJ2-1 TRBV28 NA TGTGCCAGCAGTTTTGGGCCCCGGGCGGCTGGGAATGAGCAGTTCTTC CASSFGPRAAGNEQFF
many TRBJ2-5 TRBV20-1 TRBD2 TGCAGTGCTAGAGTGACCGGGACTAGGGGGGAGACCCAGTACTTC CSARVTGTRGETQYF
medium-sized TRBJ1-2 TRBV5-5 TRBD1 TGTGCCAGCAGCTTGGAGGGACAGCGCTATGGCTACACCTTC CASSLEGQRYGYTF
medium-sized TRBJ2-3 TRBV12-3/TRBV12-4 NA TGTGCCAGCAGTTGGAGGGTGGGCACAGATACGCAGTATTTT CASSWRVGTDTQYF
NA TRBJ2-7 TRBV4-2 NA TGTGCCAGCAGCCAAGACAGGGGAGGGACGTACGAGCAGTACTTC CASSQDRGGTYEQYF
many TRBJ1-6 TRBV20-1 NA TGCAGTGCTCCGACGGACGGTGAGGCACCCCTCCACTTT CSAPTDGEAPLHF
many TRBJ2-1 TRBV6-2/TRBV6-3 TRBD2 TGTGCCAGCAGTTACCTGACTAGCGGGGGGCTCAGCTCCTACAATGAGCAGTTCTTC CASSYLTSGGLSSYNEQFF
NA TRBJ2-2 TRBV5-4 TRBD2 TGTGCCAGCAGCTTATTAGCGGGAGGGCGAGACGGGGAGCTGTTTTTT CASSLLAGGRDGELFF
many TRBJ2-7 TRBV6-2/TRBV6-3 TRBD1 TGTGCCAGCAGTTGGGGGACAGATAACTACTACGAGCAGTACTTC CASSWGTDNYYEQYF
many TRBJ1-1 TRBV10-3 NA TGTGCCATCAGGATTCATGGACCCAACGGCACTGAAGCTTTCTTT CAIRIHGPNGTEAFF
many TRBJ2-3 TRBV7-2 TRBD2 TGTGCCAGCAGCTTTTGGACTAGAACAGATACGCAGTATTTT CASSFWTRTDTQYF
many TRBJ1-5 TRBV6-6 TRBD1 TGTGCCAGCAGAGACGGACAGGGGGCTTCTAGAGGCAATCAGCCCCAGCATTTT CASRDGQGASRGNQPQHF
many TRBJ1-5 TRBV20-1 TRBD1 TGCAGTGCCGGACCATCCCGACAGGGGGCCCGTCAGCCCCAGCATTTT CSAGPSRQGARQPQHF
medium-sized TRBJ2-1 TRBV7-2 TRBD2 TGTGCCAGCAGCTTAGTGGGGGGGAAGTTCTTC CASSLVGGKFF
many TRBJ2-1 TRBV20-1 TRBD2 TGCAGTGCTAGAGACGGGACTAGCGGGTTCAATGAGCAGTTCTTC CSARDGTSGFNEQFF
many TRBJ2-5 TRBV7-2 NA TGTGCCAGCAGCTTAAGCTCGGAGACCCAGTACTTC CASSLSSETQYF
medium-sized TRBJ2-5 TRBV7-2 NA TGTGCCAGCAGCTTGAAGGGGCCACAAGAGACCCAGTACTTC CASSLKGPQETQYF
many TRBJ2-2 TRBV15 NA TGTGCCACCAGCAGAGATCCCCTTACGGGGGGCTATGGGTACACCGGGGAGCTGTTTTTT CATSRDPLTGGYGYTGELFF
many TRBJ2-7 TRBV3-1 TRBD2 TGTGCCAGCAGCCAAGATTGGGGGGGGTCCGAGCAGTACTTC CASSQDWGGSEQYF
few TRBJ1-6 TRBV20-1 TRBD1 TGCAGTGCCAAAACTCCCGCCGGGACAGGCGGATCACCCCTCCACTTT CSAKTPAGTGGSPLHF
many TRBJ2-4 TRBV6-5 NA TGTGCCAGCAGCCCCCCGGGGGCCAAAAACATTCAGTACTTC CASSPPGAKNIQYF
medium-sized TRBJ1-2 TRBV20-1 NA TGCAGTGCTGTCGGGCAGGCGTACACCTTC CSAVGQAYTF
medium-sized TRBJ2-2 TRBV28 NA TGTGCCAGCAGCATGCCGAGCACTGGGAACACCGGGGAGCTGTTTTTT CASSMPSTGNTGELFF
many TRBJ2-7 TRBV6-5 NA TGTGCCAGCTCGAGAGCAACCTCCTACGAGCAGTACTTC CASSRATSYEQYF
many TRBJ2-2 TRBV20-1 NA TGCAGTGCTAGAGATGCGCGGAACACCGGGGAGCTGTTTTTT CSARDARNTGELFF
NA TRBJ2-7 TRBV12-3/TRBV12-4 TRBD2 TGTGCCAGCAGGTGGGGACTAGCGGGAGCCGACAACGAGCAGTACTTC CASRWGLAGADNEQYF
medium-sized TRBJ1-1 TRBV29-1 NA TGCAGCGTTGAAGCGGATATCGCTGAAGCTTTCTTT CSVEADIAEAFF
medium-sized TRBJ1-2 TRBV7-2 NA TGTGCCAGCAGCTTAGCCGGGGGCTATGGCTACACCTTC CASSLAGGYGYTF
NA TRBJ1-1 TRBV11-2 NA TGTGCCAGCAGCTTAGAAGGGTGGGCTTTCTTT CASSLEGWAFF
medium-sized TRBJ2-1 TRBV7-9 NA TGTGCCAGCAGCTTAGGTCGGGCGGGACCCTACAATGAGCAGTTCTTC CASSLGRAGPYNEQFF
medium-sized TRBJ1-2 TRBV20-1 NA TGCAGTGCCAGGGAGGGAAACAGGGTCGCTAACTATGGCTACACCTTC CSAREGNRVANYGYTF
NA TRBJ2-5 TRBV7-8 NA TGTGCCAGCAGCTTGCCGGGACAACAAGAGACCCAGTACTTC CASSLPGQQETQYF
many TRBJ2-7 TRBV18 NA TGTGCCAGCTCACCAAAAGGGCCAACGTACGAGCAGTACTTC CASSPKGPTYEQYF
many TRBJ2-1 TRBV27 TRBD1 TGTGCCAGCAGTCCCTACAGGGGAATCTCCTACAATGAGCAGTTCTTC CASSPYRGISYNEQFF
many TRBJ2-1 TRBV7-9 NA TGTGCCAGCAGCTTTGAGCGTAGGGGATTGCAGTTCTTC CASSFERRGLQFF
medium-sized TRBJ2-5 TRBV5-1 TRBD2 TGCGCCAGCAGCTTGGATCTAGCGGCATACCAAGAGACCCAGTACTTC CASSLDLAAYQETQYF
many TRBJ2-5 TRBV6-1 TRBD2 TGTGCCAGCACAAACGGGGGGGCGGAGACCCAGTACTTC CASTNGGAETQYF
few TRBJ2-6 TRBV6-1 TRBD2 TGTGCCAGCAGTCCTCAAGGCGGGGGGCCTTCTGGGGCCAACGTCCTGACTTTC CASSPQGGGPSGANVLTF
many TRBJ2-6 TRBV3-1 NA TGTGCCAGCAGCCCAAACAGGGCCGGGGCCAACGTCCTGACTTTC CASSPNRAGANVLTF
NA TRBJ2-3 TRBV12-3/TRBV12-4 TRBD2 TGTGCCAGCAGTTTAGAGGCACTAGCGGGAGCCACAGATACGCAGTATTTT CASSLEALAGATDTQYF
many TRBJ2-2 TRBV5-5 NA TGTGCCAGCAGCTTTCAGCGGCTGAACACCGGGGAGCTGTTTTTT CASSFQRLNTGELFF
once TRBJ2-5 TRBV7-9 NA TGTGCCAGCAGAGGGGGGCCGGCCAGCCAAGAGACCCAGTACTTC CASRGGPASQETQYF
many TRBJ2-3 TRBV28 TRBD2 TGTGCCAGCAGTCCCATTAGAGCGGGGGCGGCAGATACGCAGTATTTT CASSPIRAGAADTQYF
many TRBJ1-1 TRBV30 NA TGTGCCTGGAGTTCTGGGATGAACACTGAAGCTTTCTTT CAWSSGMNTEAFF
many TRBJ2-2 TRBV20-1 NA TGCAGTGCTAGAGGGGGGGCCTCGAACACCGGGGAGCTGTTTTTT CSARGGASNTGELFF
many TRBJ1-1 TRBV4-1 NA TGCGCCAGCAGCCAAGCGGCTTTGATAGAAAACACTGAAGCTTTCTTT CASSQAALIENTEAFF
many TRBJ2-2 TRBV20-1 NA TGCAGTGCTAGAGATTACTCCAGCGGGGAGCTGTTTTTT CSARDYSSGELFF
many TRBJ1-1 TRBV7-2 NA TGTGCCAGCAGGGGTTGGAACACTGAAGCTTTCTTT CASRGWNTEAFF
many TRBJ2-3 TRBV6-2/TRBV6-3 TRBD2 TGTGCCAGCAGTTACGGGGCGGGGGGTCTGAACACAGATACGCAGTATTTT CASSYGAGGLNTDTQYF
many TRBJ2-1 TRBV6-6 TRBD2 TGTGCCAGCGTGTTGGCGGGAGGCAATGAGCAGTTCTTC CASVLAGGNEQFF
many TRBJ2-3 TRBV5-1 TRBD2 TGCGCCAGCAGCTCCGCTTGGGGTAGCGGGAGAACAGATACGCAGTATTTT CASSSAWGSGRTDTQYF